This T cell receptor beta chain comes out of a study of tumor and adjacent non-tumor tissue in lung cancer. This sample's RNA came from whole unsorted tissue. The library came from three nested PCR rounds adapted from ARM-PCR protocols. In TCRdb, the multiplex PCR reads were re-called with MiXCR into one record per CDR3 protein. The repertoire consists of approximately 75,000 distinct CDR3 sequences, with around four fifths occurring once and the leading ten covering 9.5% to 15%. Germline V gene sequence: CDR1 WSHSY, CDR2 SAAADI. Trimming cost V 6 bases and J 1 base, with 16 bases left between them. The CDR3 consists of 15 residues. General study results and limits: Tumor repertoires had a smaller top 100 clone share than normal lung.

This clonotype was seen ten or more times. The antigen remains unidentified. V is TRBV10-2 and J is TRBJ2-7; TRBD2 might be the D (5 bases). The sequencing input was lung tumor tissue. This TCR was sampled from a woman aged 45-65 years with non-small cell lung cancer. CDR3: CASSPAPGDSYEQYF. CDR3 in DNA: TGCGCCAGCAGCCCCGCCCCCGGGGATTCCTACGAGCAGTACTTC.